This T cell receptor (beta chain) was captured by sequencing in a study of blood T cell repertoires in COVID-19. Assay used: immunoSEQ multiplex PCR; TCRdb lists only in-frame clones, some missing. The data contain approximately 170,000 clones, 88% of them singletons. The CDR3 is 20 amino acids. The V gene end was trimmed by 3 bases and the J gene end by 0 bases; junction bases not matched to a gene: 11. Per the germline V gene, CDR1 is KGHDR and CDR2 is SFDVKD. This rearrangement joins TRBV24-1 to TRBJ2-2; 11 nucleotides agree with TRBD1. The TCR originated in a woman between 18 and 29 years old who had recovered from COVID-19. Material: PBMCs or T cells enriched from blood (not recorded which). The CDR3 sequence: CATSDDTGTGGFSNTGELFF. CDR3 bases: TGTGCCACCAGTGATGACACAGGGACAGGGGGATTCTCGAACACCGGGGAGCTGTTTTTT.